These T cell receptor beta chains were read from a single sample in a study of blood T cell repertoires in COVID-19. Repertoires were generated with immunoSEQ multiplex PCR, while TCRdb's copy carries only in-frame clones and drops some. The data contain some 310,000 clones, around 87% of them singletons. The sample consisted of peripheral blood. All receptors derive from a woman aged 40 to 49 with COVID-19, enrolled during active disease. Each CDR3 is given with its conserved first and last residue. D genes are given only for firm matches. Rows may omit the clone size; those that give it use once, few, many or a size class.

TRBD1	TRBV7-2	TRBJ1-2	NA	TGTGCCAGCAGCTTAGTAACAGGGGGAGTGAGTGGCTACACCTTC	CASSLVTGGVSGYTF
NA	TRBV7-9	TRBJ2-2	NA	TGTGCCAGCAGCCCCAGGGAGCGGGCAGCCGGGGAGCTGTTTTTT	CASSPRERAAGELFF
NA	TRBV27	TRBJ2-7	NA	TGTGCCAGCAGTTTAGTAGGCGGGCCCTCCTACGAGCAGTACTTC	CASSLVGGPSYEQYF
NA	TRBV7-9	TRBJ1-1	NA	TGTGCCAGCAGCTTAACTGCAGGGAACACTGAAGCTTTCTTT	CASSLTAGNTEAFF
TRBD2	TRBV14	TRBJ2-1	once	TGTGCCAGCAGCACCTGGACTAGCGGGAGGGCCACGGAGTTCTTC	CASSTWTSGRATEFF
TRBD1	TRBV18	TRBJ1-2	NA	TGTGCCAGCTCACCCCTCGGGACAGATAACTATGGCTACACCTTC	CASSPLGTDNYGYTF
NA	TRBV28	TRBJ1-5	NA	TGTGCCAGCAGCTTTCCTGGACAGAATCAGCCCCAGCATTTT	CASSFPGQNQPQHF
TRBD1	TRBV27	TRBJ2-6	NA	TGTGCCAGCAGTTGGGACAGTACTGGGGCCAACGTCCTGACTTTC	CASSWDSTGANVLTF
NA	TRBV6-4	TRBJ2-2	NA	TGTGCCAGCCGTAAGGGGGCGAACACCGGGGAGCTGTTTTTT	CASRKGANTGELFF
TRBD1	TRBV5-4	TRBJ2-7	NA	TGTGCCAGCAGCCCGGGGACAGGGGGTTTAGGCGAGCAGTACTTC	CASSPGTGGLGEQYF
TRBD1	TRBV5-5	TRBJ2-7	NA	TGTGCCAGCAGCCCCTTGCTGGGCCTGGTGGGACAGGGGTACGAGCAGTACTTC	CASSPLLGLVGQGYEQYF
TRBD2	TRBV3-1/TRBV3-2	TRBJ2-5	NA	TGTGCCAGCAGCCAACTAGCGGGAGGCCTTCCAAAAGAGACCCAGTACTTC	CASSQLAGGLPKETQYF
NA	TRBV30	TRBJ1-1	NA	TGTGCCTGCTCTGAAGCTTTCTTT	CACSEAFF
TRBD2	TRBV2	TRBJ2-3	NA	TGTGCCAGCAGTCCCCGTAGCGGGGGGACAGATACGCAGTATTTT	CASSPRSGGTDTQYF
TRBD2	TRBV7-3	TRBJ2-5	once	TGTGCCAGCGGGAACGGGGGAGGGGCCCAGTACTTC	CASGNGGGAQYF
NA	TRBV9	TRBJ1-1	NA	TGTGCCAGCAGCGCCGCGACGGGGGGCACTGAAGCTTTCTTT	CASSAATGGTEAFF
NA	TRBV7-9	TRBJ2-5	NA	TGTGCCAGCAGCTTAGGGTCCGGAGAGACCCAGTACTTC	CASSLGSGETQYF
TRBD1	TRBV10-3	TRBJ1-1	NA	TGTGCCATCAGGACGACCGGGACAGTAAACACTGAAGCTTTCTTT	CAIRTTGTVNTEAFF
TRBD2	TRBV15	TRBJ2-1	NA	TGTGCCACCAGCAGAGATACTAGCGGGATCAATGAGCAGTTCTTC	CATSRDTSGINEQFF
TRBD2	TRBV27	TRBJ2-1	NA	TGTGCCAGCAGTCCGCCTAAGCCTAGCGGGAGGAGTAATGAGCAGTTCTTC	CASSPPKPSGRSNEQFF
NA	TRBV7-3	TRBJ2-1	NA	TGTGCCAGCAGCTTGGCACAGGGAGAAGGTCGAGGACGATCGAGTGAGCAGTTCTTC	CASSLAQGEGRGRSSEQFF
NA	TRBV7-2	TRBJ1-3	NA	TGTGCCAGCAGCTTAGTAAGAGGGGGTGTTCGGCTTGCTGGAAACACCATATATTTT	CASSLVRGGVRLAGNTIYF
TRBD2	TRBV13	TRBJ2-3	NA	TGTGCCAGCAGAAAACTAGCGGGGGGCACAGATACGCAGTATTTT	CASRKLAGGTDTQYF